A selection of T cell receptor beta chains follows, all from one sample in a study of CD8 T cells in Susac syndrome. TCRdb recomputed calls from the immunoSEQ multiplex PCR reads with MiXCR, one row per CDR3 protein. The sample records around 160,000 distinct CDR3 sequences, over 85% being singletons. Sequenced material: CD4+ T cells from PBMCs. These receptors were obtained from a human donor in good health. CDR3s leave out the opening cysteine and the closing phenylalanine or tryptophan.

V	J	length	CDR3
TRBV2	TRBJ1-1	11	ASSEEVGTEAF
TRBV7-2	TRBJ2-7	12	ASSLTQPSYEQY
TRBV7-3	TRBJ2-3	11	ASSPDWGDTQY
TRBV28	TRBJ2-4	9	ASKRQNIQY
TRBV27	TRBJ2-1	13	ASSSHSPTGPEQF
TRBV4-1	TRBJ2-7	13	ASSQGNRRAYEQY
TRBV30	TRBJ1-1	13	AWKIGTALNTEAF
TRBV29-1	TRBJ1-2	11	SVVPQGGIGYT
TRBV18	TRBJ1-2	13	ASSPSIQPNYGYT
TRBV29-1	TRBJ2-5	11	SGGGQGGETQY
TRBV20-1	TRBJ1-2	12	SAPRADRDYGYT
TRBV20-1	TRBJ2-3	11	SARTLGTDTQY
TRBV15	TRBJ1-5	10	ATSPNQQTQH
TRBV4-1	TRBJ1-5	12	ASSRQGAAQPQH
TRBV4-3	TRBJ1-5	14	ASSQDSGRGNQPQH
TRBV2	TRBJ1-5	13	ASSEGLGGNQPQH
TRBV10-3	TRBJ2-2	10	AIGGLAGELF
TRBV7-9	TRBJ2-7	13	ASSLAVLTTYEQY
TRBV20-1	TRBJ2-5	8	SAKGKTQY
TRBV4-2	TRBJ1-1	13	ASSQDDGVNTEAF
TRBV5-6	TRBJ1-5	12	ASSPRTGHQPQH
TRBV5-4	TRBJ1-2	11	ASSPEGTYGYT
TRBV3-1	TRBJ1-5	13	ASSQAGISNQPQH
TRBV28	TRBJ1-4	11	ASTGATNEKLF
TRBV20-1	TRBJ2-7	9	SVLGLREQY
TRBV27	TRBJ2-7	12	ASSLRRYYEEQY
TRBV2	TRBJ1-1	12	ASATGFMNTEAF
TRBV30	TRBJ2-5	13	AWSVPTATQETQY
TRBV29-1	TRBJ1-2	10	SETRGGYGYT
TRBV6-5	TRBJ1-2	10	ASRSQRYGYT
TRBV20-1	TRBJ2-1	13	SARGSSGGLGEQF
TRBV30	TRBJ1-5	11	AWGDSQITAQH
TRBV18	TRBJ2-6	15	ASSPTGPHSGANVLT
TRBV25-1	TRBJ2-5	12	ASRTSSGGETQY
TRBV6-5	TRBJ1-2	11	ASSQDRLYGYT